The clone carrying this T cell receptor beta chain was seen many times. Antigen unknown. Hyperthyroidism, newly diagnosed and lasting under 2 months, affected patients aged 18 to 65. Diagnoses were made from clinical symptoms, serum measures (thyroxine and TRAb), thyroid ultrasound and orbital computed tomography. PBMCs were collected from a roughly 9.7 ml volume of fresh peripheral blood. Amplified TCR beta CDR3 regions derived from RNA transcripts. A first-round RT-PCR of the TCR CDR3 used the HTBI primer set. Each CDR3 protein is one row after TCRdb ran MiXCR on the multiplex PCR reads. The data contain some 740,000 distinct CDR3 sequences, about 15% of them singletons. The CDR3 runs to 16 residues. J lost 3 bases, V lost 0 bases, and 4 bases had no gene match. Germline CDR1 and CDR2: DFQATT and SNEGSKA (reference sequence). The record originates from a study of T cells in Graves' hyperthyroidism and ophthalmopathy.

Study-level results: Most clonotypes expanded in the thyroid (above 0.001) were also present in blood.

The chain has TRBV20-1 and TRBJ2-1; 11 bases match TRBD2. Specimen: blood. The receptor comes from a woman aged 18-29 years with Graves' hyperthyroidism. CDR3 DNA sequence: TGCAGTGCTAGAGAACTAGCGGGAGAGAACTACAATGAGCAGTTCTTC. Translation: CSARELAGENYNEQFF.